Below are 11 T cell receptor beta chains sequenced from a single sample in a study of T cell changes during pregnancy in multiple sclerosis. TCRdb's copy holds only in-frame clones and misses some; the assay was immunoSEQ multiplex PCR. This table has 75,000 to 95,000 clones, just over 90% appearing once. The sequencing here drew on peripheral blood, taken in the second trimester of pregnancy. Source of these receptors: a female donor with multiple sclerosis, enrolled in a pregnancy study.

CDR3 nucleotides: TGTGCCAGCAGCGTGGGACTAGCGGGTTACAATGAGCAGTTCTTC. Amino acid sequence: CASSVGLAGYNEQFF. The chain combines TRBV9 with TRBJ2-1; 12 nucleotides align to TRBD2. Germline CDR1 reads SGDLS; CDR2 reads YYNGEE. This CDR3 has 15 amino acids. V lost 2 bases to trimming and J lost 4 bases; unmatched junction nucleotides: 1. Complete variable domain (other parts from reference TRBV9 and TRBJ2-1): DSGVTQTPKHLITATGQRVTLRCSPRSGDLSVYWYQQSLDQGLQFLIQYYNGEERAKGNILERFSAQQFPDLHSELNLSSLELGDSALYFCASSVGLAGYNEQFFGPGTRLTVL.

The chain links TRBV20-1 to TRBJ1-2, with TRBD1 matching over 8 bases. Germline V CDR1 and CDR2: DFQATT, SNEGSKA (reference sequence). The CDR3 spans 11 residues. Unmatched junction bases numbered 1, after V lost 3 bases and J lost 7 bases. CDR3 protein: CSARTGAGYTF. As DNA, the CDR3 is TGCAGTGCTAGGACAGGGGCTGGCTACACCTTC.

This clone was seen just once. The chain joins TRBV4-1 to TRBJ2-7; D is unresolved. The CDR3 runs to 15 residues. Germline V gene lookup returns CDR1 MGHRA and CDR2 YSYEKL. Deletions cut 6 bases from V and 0 bases from J, with 15 bases between. The chain's CDR3 is CASRRSTEYSYEQYF. The CDR3 nucleotides are TGCGCCAGCAGACGATCGACTGAATACTCCTACGAGCAGTACTTC.

This chain links TRBV5-1 with TRBJ1-1; TRBD1 matches at 7 bases. The CDR3 runs 16 residues. Per the germline V gene, CDR1 is SGHRS and CDR2 is YFSETQ. Germline trimming cut 0 bases from V and 5 bases from J; bases unmatched to any gene: 10. CDR3 loop: CASSLAPGAGGTEAFF. In DNA, the CDR3 is TGCGCCAGCAGCTTGGCCCCAGGAGCAGGGGGGACTGAAGCTTTCTTT.

V is TRBV19 and J is TRBJ2-7; D gene unclear. The CDR3 has 14 residues. V was clipped by 3 bases and J by 3 bases, with 12 bases between them. Germline CDR1 LNHDA, CDR2 SQIVND (reference sequence). The DNA of the CDR3 is TGTGCCAGTAGTATTGGGCAGACCCACTACGAGCAGTACTTC. Translated, it gives CASSIGQTHYEQYF.

Written as DNA, the CDR3 is TGTGCCAGCTCTTCGGGGACAGCCTACGAGCAGTACTTC. This encodes CASSSGTAYEQYF. V usage is TRBV18 and J usage is TRBJ2-7; TRBD1 agrees at 7 bases. CDR1 and CDR2 from the germline V gene are KGHSH and LQKENI. Trimming cost V 6 bases and J 2 bases; bases outside gene matches: 4. This CDR3 contains 13 residues.

The chain joins TRBV5-8 to TRBJ2-3, with a possible D match to TRBD2 (7 bases). V was shortened by 7 bases and J by 3 bases, with 15 bases between the two germline ends. The germline gives CDR1 SGHTS, CDR2 YDEGEE. The length of the CDR3 is 14 residues. CDR3 bases: TGTGCCAGCGCGCGGGGGCGATCTACAGATACGCAGTATTTT. The encoded protein is CASARGRSTDTQYF. Looking up the rest from reference TRBV5-8 and TRBJ2-3 gives the full variable domain: EAGVTQSPTHLIKTRGQQATLRCSPISGHTSVYWYQQALGLGLQFLLWYDEGEERNRGNFPPRFSGRQFPNYSSELNVNALELEDSALYLCASARGRSTDTQYFGPGTRLTVL.

This chain joins TRBV5-1 and TRBJ2-5, with D perhaps matching TRBD2 (6 bases). The germline V gene encodes CDR1 SGHRS and CDR2 YFSETQ. This CDR3 is built from 13 residues. Trimming pared 5 bases from V and 4 bases from J, leaving 12 bases between. This CDR3 reads CASRVGTLETQYF. The CDR3 DNA is TGCGCCAGCAGGGTTGGGACTTTAGAGACCCAGTACTTC.

The chain joins TRBV6-5 to TRBJ1-1, with D maybe TRBD1 (5 bases). This CDR3 is 14 amino acids long. Germline V gene data show CDR1 as MNHEY and CDR2 as SVGAGI. Trimming removed 6 bases at V and 0 bases at J, with 11 bases between. DNA of the CDR3: TGTGCCAGCAGCTCGACAGATATGAACACTGAAGCTTTCTTT. It translates to CASSSTDMNTEAFF.

The rearrangement joins TRBV7-8 to TRBJ1-1; D ambiguous. V lost 2 bases and J 1 base, leaving 8 bases between the germline ends. Germline CDR1 and CDR2: SGHVS and FQNEAQ. The CDR3 runs to 14 residues. The CDR3 reads CASSLYSQNTEAFF. CDR3 in DNA: TGTGCCAGCAGCTTATATAGCCAGAACACTGAAGCTTTCTTT.

This clone showed up just once. This chain connects TRBV19 to TRBJ2-7; D is ambiguous. There are 12 residues in the CDR3. Trimming pared 2 bases from V and 4 bases from J, leaving 6 bases between. Germline loops: CDR1 LNHDA, CDR2 SQIVND (reference sequence). DNA of the CDR3: TGTGCCAGTAGTATACCAGGTTACGAGCAGTACTTC. Translation gives CASSIPGYEQYF.